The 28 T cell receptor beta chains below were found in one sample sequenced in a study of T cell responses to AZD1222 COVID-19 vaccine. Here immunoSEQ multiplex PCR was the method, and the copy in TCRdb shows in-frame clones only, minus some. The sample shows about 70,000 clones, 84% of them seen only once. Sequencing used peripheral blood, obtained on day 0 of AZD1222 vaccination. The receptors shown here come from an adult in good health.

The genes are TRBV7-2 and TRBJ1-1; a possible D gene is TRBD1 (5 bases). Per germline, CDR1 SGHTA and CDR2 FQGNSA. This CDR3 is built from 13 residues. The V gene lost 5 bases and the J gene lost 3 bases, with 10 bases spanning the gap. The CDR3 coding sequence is TGTGCCAGCAGCCCTCCGGGGGACACTGAAGCTTTCTTT. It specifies CASSPPGDTEAFF.

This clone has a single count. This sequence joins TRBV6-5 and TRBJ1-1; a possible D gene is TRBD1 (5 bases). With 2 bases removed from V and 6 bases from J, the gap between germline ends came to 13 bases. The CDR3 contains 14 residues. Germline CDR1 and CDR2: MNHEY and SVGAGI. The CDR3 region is CASSYRQGSPEAFF. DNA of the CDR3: TGTGCCAGCAGTTACAGGCAGGGTAGCCCTGAAGCTTTCTTT.

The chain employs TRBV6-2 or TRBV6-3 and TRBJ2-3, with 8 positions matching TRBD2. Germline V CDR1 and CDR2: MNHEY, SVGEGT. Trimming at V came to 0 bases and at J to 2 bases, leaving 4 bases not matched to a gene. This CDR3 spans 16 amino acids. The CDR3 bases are TGTGCCAGCAGTTACTCTGGCGGGGGGAACACAGATACGCAGTATTTT. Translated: CASSYSGGGNTDTQYF.

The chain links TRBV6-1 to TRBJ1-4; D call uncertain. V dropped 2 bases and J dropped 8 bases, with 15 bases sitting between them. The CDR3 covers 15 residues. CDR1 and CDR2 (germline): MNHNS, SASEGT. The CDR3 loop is CASSERAAPREKLFF. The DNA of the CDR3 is TGTGCCAGCAGTGAAAGGGCAGCACCAAGGGAAAAACTGTTTTTT.

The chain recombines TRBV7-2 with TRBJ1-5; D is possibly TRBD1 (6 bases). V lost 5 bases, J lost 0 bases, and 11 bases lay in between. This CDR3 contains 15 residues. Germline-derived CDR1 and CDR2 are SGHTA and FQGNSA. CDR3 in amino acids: CASSVGQNSNQPQHF. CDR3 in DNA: TGTGCCAGCAGCGTCGGACAGAATAGCAATCAGCCCCAGCATTTT.

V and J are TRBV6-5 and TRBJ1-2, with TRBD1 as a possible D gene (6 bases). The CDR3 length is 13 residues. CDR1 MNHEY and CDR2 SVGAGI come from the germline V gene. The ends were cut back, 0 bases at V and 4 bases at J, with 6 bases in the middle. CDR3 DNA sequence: TGTGCCAGCAGTTACTCGACAGGCTATGGCTACACCTTC. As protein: CASSYSTGYGYTF.

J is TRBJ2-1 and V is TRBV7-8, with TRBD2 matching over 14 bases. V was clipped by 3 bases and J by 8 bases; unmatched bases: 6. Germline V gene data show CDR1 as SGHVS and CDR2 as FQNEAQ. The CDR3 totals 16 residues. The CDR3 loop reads CASSLPTSGGADEQFF. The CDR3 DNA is TGTGCCAGCAGCTTGCCGACTAGCGGGGGGGCAGATGAGCAGTTCTTC.

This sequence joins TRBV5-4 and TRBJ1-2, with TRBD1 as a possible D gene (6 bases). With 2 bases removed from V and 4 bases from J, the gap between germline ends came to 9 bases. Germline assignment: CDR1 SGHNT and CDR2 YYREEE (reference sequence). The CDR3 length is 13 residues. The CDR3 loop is CASSFEGGYGYTF. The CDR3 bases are TGTGCCAGCAGCTTTGAGGGGGGCTATGGCTACACCTTC.

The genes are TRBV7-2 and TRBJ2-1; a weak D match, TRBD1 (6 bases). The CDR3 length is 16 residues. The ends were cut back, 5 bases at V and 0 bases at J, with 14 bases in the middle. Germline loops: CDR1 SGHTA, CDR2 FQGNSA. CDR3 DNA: TGTGCCAGCAGCCCCCGGACAGTAGGCTCCTACAATGAGCAGTTCTTC. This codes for CASSPRTVGSYNEQFF. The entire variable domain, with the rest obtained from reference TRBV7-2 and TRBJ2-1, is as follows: GAGVSQSPSNKVTEKGKDVELRCDPISGHTALYWYRQSLGQGLEFLIYFQGNSAPDKSGLPSDRFSAERTGGSVSTLTIQRTQQEDSAVYLCASSPRTVGSYNEQFFGPGTRLTVL.

CDR3 DNA sequence: TGTGCCAGCAGTTTGGGACAGGGTCGCGGCTACACCTTC. It encodes CASSLGQGRGYTF. The J gene is TRBJ1-2, the V gene TRBV27, with 9 bases matching TRBD1. The CDR3 has 13 amino acids. Looked up from germline, CDR1 is MNHEY and CDR2 is SMNVEV (reference sequence). Germline trimming cut 3 bases from V and 8 bases from J; bases unmatched to any gene: 4.

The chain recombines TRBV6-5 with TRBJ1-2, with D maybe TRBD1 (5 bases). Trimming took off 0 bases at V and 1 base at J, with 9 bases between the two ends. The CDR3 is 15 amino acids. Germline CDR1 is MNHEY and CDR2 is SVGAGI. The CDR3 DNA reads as TGTGCCAGCAGTTACTCCGGTCAGGGTAACTATGGCTACACCTTC. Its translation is CASSYSGQGNYGYTF.

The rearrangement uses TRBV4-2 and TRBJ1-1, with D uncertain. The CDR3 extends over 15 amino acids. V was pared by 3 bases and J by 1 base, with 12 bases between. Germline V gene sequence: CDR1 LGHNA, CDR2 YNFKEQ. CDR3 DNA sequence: TGTGCCAGCAGCCAGCTAGTCCGGGCGAACACTGAAGCTTTCTTT. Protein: CASSQLVRANTEAFF.

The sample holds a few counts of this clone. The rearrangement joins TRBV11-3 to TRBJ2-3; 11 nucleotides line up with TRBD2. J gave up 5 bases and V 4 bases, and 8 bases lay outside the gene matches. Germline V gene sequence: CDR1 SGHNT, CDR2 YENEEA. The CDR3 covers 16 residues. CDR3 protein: CASSSYSGGAEDTQYF. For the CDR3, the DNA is TGTGCCAGCAGCTCTTATAGCGGGGGGGCCGAAGATACGCAGTATTTT.

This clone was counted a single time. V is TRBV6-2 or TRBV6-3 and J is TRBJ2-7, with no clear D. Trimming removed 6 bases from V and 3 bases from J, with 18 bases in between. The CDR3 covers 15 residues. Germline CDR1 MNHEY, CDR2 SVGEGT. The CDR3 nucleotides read TGTGCCAGCAGCCCCATCGACCGGGCGAACTACGAGCAGTACTTC. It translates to CASSPIDRANYEQYF.

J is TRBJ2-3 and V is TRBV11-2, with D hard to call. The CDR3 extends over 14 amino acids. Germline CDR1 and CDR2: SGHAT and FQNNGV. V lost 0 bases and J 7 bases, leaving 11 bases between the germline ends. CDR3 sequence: CASSLDLGVYTQYF. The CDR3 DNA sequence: TGTGCCAGCAGCTTAGATCTGGGCGTTTATACGCAGTATTTT.

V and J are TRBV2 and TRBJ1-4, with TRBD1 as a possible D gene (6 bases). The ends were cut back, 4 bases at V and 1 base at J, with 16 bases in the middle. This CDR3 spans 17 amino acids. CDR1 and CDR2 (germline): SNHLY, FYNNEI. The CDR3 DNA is TGTGCCAGCAGTGTAAACAGGGCGGTTGGAACTAATGAAAAACTGTTTTTT. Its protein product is CASSVNRAVGTNEKLFF.

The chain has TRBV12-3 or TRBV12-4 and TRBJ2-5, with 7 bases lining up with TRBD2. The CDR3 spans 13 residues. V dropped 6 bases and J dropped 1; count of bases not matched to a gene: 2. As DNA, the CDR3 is TGTGCCAGCAGCCTAGCGGCCCAAGAGACCCAGTACTTC. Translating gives CASSLAAQETQYF.

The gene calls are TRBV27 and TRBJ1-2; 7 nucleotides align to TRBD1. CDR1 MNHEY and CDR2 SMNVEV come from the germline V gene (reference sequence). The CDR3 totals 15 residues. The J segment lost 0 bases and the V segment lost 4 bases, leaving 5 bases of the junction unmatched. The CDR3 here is CASSSGQVANYGYTF. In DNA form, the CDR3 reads TGTGCCAGCAGTTCCGGACAGGTTGCTAACTATGGCTACACCTTC.

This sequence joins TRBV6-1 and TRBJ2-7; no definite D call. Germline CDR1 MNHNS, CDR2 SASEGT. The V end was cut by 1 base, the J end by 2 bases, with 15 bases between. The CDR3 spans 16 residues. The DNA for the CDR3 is TGTGCCAGCAGTGAAGTAGCAGGTGGATATACCTACGAGCAGTACTTC. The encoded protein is CASSEVAGGYTYEQYF.

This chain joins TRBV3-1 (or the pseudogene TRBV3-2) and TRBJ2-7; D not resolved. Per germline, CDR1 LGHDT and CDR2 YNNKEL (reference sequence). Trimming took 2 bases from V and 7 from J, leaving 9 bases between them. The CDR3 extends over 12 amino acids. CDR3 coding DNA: TGTGCCAGCAGCCAATGGCAGGAGGAGCAGTACTTC. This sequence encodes CASSQWQEEQYF.

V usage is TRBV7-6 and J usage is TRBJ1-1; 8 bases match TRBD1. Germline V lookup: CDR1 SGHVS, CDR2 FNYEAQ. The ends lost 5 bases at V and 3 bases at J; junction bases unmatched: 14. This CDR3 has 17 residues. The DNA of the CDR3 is TGTGCCAGCAGCCACTGGACAGGGCGGGGGGTGTACACTGAAGCTTTCTTT. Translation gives CASSHWTGRGVYTEAFF.

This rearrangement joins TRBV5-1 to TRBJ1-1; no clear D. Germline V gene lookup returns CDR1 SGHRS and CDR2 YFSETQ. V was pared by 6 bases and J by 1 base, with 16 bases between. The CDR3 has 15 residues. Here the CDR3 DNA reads TGCGCCAGCAACCTATTACCGGGCCAGAACACTGAAGCTTTCTTT. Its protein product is CASNLLPGQNTEAFF. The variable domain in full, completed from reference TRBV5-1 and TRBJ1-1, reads KAGVTQTPRYLIKTRGQQVTLSCSPISGHRSVSWYQQTPGQGLQFLFEYFSETQRNKGNFPGRFSGRQFSNSRSEMNVSTLELGDSALYLCASNLLPGQNTEAFFGQGTRLTVV.

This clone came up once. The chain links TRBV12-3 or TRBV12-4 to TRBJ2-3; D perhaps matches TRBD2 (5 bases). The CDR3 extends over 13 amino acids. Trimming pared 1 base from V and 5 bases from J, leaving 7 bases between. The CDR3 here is CASSLGRGDTQYF. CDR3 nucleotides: TGTGCCAGCAGTTTAGGTCGGGGAGATACGCAGTATTTT.

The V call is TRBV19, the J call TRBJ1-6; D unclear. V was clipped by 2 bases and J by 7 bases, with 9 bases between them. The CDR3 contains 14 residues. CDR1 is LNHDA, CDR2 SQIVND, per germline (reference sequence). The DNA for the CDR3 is TGTGCCAGTAGTATACTACAGAGGAATTCACCCCTCCACTTT. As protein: CASSILQRNSPLHF.

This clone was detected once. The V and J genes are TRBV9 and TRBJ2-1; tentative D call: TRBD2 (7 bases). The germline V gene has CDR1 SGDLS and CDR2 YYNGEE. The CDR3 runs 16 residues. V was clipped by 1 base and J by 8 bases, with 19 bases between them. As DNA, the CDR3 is TGTGCCAGCAGCGTACTGGCGGGGGCTGTTGAAGATGAGCAGTTCTTC. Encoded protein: CASSVLAGAVEDEQFF.

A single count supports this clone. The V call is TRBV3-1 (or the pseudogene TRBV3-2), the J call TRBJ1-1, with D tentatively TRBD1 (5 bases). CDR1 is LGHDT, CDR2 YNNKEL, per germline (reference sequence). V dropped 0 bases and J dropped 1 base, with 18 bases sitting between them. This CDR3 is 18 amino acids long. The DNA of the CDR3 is TGTGCCAGCAGCCAAGAGGGGTTACGGGGCCCTCGGAACACTGAAGCTTTCTTT. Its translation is CASSQEGLRGPRNTEAFF.

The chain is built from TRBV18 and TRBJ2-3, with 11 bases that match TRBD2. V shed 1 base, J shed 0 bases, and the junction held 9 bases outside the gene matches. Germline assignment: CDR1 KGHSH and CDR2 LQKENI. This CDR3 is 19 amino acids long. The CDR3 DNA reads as TGTGCCAGCTCACCACGGATAGCGGGGGGGCTGACTAGCACAGATACGCAGTATTTT. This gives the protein CASSPRIAGGLTSTDTQYF. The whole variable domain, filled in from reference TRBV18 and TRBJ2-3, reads NAGVMQNPRHLVRRRGQEARLRCSPMKGHSHVYWYRQLPEEGLKFMVYLQKENIIDESGMPKERFSAEFPKEGPSILRIQQVVRGDSAAYFCASSPRIAGGLTSTDTQYFGPGTRLTVL.

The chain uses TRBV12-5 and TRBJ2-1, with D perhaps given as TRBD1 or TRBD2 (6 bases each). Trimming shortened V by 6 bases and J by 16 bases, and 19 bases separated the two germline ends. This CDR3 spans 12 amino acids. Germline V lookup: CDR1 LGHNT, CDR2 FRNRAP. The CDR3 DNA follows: TGTGCTAGTGGACATGAGACGGGGGCCGTCTTCTTC. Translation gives CASGHETGAVFF.